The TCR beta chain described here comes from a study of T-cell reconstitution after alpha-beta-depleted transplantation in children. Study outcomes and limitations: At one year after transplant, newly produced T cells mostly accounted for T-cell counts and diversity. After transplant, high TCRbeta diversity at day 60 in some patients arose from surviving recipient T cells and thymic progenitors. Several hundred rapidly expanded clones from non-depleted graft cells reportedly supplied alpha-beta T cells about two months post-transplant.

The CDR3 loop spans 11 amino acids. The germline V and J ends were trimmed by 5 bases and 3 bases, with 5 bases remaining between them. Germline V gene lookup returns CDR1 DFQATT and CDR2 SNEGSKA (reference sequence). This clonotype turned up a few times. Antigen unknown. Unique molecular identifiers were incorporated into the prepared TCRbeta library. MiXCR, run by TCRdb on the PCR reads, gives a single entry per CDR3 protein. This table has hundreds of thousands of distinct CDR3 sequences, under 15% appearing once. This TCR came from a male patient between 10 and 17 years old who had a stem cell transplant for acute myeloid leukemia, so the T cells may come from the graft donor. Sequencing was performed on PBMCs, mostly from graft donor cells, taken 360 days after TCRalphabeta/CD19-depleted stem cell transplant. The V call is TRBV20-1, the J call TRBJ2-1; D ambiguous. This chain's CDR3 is CSAGDYNEQFF. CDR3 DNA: TGCAGTGCTGGCGACTACAATGAGCAGTTCTTC.